The 27 T cell receptor beta chains below come from one sample, sequenced in a study of T cell responses to AZD1222 COVID-19 vaccine. TCRdb's copy holds only in-frame clones and misses some; the assay was immunoSEQ multiplex PCR. The data hold fewer than 120,000 clones, with approximately 90% observed a single time. The source was peripheral blood, collected on day 0 of AZD1222 vaccination. These receptors all come from an adult in good health.

The gene calls are TRBV19 and TRBJ2-2; 9 nucleotides match TRBD2. After removal of 6 bases from V and 5 bases from J, the junction contained 4 bases not matched to a gene. The CDR3 spans 14 residues. Per germline, CDR1 LNHDA and CDR2 SQIVND (reference sequence). The CDR3 nucleotides read TGTGCCAGTAGCCCGGGACTAGCAACCGGGGAGCTGTTTTTT. The encoded protein is CASSPGLATGELFF.

In its sample, this clone was seen once. The gene calls are TRBV29-1 and TRBJ1-2; possible D gene TRBD1, 5 bases. The CDR3 is 13 amino acids. Germline CDR1 and CDR2: SQVTM and ANQGSEA. V gave up 6 bases and J gave up 7 bases, with 18 bases separating them. The DNA of the CDR3 is TGCAGCGTACCGGTTGGGGGAAGTCGTGGCTACACCTTC. Translating gives CSVPVGGSRGYTF.

This clone occurred once. This chain links TRBV9 with TRBJ2-3, with TRBD2 as a possible D gene (6 bases). This CDR3 comprises 15 residues. Germline V gene lookup returns CDR1 SGDLS and CDR2 YYNGEE. Deletions cut 4 bases from V and 2 bases from J, with 14 bases between. CDR3 DNA: TGTGCCAGCAGCTTACAAGGGACTGCCACAGATACGCAGTATTTT. It translates to CASSLQGTATDTQYF.

This clone was seen a single time. The same CDR3 can be traced to other DNA sequences in this sample. The genes are TRBV7-9 and TRBJ1-3; the D is unclear. The germline CDR1 and CDR2 sequences are SEHNR and FQNEAQ (reference sequence). This CDR3 contains 13 residues. The ends were cut back, 0 bases at V and 4 bases at J, with 4 bases in the middle. The CDR3 sequence: CASSLAGGNTIYF. Written as DNA, the CDR3 is TGTGCCAGCAGCTTAGCAGGGGGAAACACCATATATTTT.

This chain joins TRBV27 and TRBJ1-1; TRBD1 matches 7 bases. CDR1 and CDR2 (germline): MNHEY, SMNVEV (reference sequence). The CDR3 is 17 amino acids. After removal of 2 bases from V and 4 bases from J, the junction contained 13 bases not matched to a gene. The CDR3 bases are TGTGCCAGCAGTTTAATAGGGGGCGCGGCTGGGGGCACTGAAGCTTTCTTT. This encodes CASSLIGGAAGGTEAFF.

The chain combines TRBV4-1 with TRBJ1-4; unclear D gene. Trimming stripped 0 bases from V and 8 bases from J, with 13 bases between. The CDR3 has 15 residues. Germline V CDR1 and CDR2: MGHRA, YSYEKL. The CDR3 DNA reads as TGCGCCAGCAGCCAAGATCTGGCCAGCAGGGAAAAACTGTTTTTT. It codes for CASSQDLASREKLFF.

The V and J genes are TRBV7-9 and TRBJ1-4; D is undetermined. This CDR3 has 14 amino acids. Germline values: CDR1 SEHNR, CDR2 FQNEAQ (reference sequence). Trimming took off 4 bases at V and 4 bases at J, with 10 bases between the two ends. The CDR3: CASSYMGYNEKLFF. The CDR3 DNA follows: TGTGCCAGCAGCTATATGGGGTATAATGAAAAACTGTTTTTT.

The V call is TRBV9, the J call TRBJ2-7, with 12 bases identical to TRBD2. Germline values: CDR1 SGDLS, CDR2 YYNGEE. CDR3 length: 16 amino acids. The V segment lost 3 bases and the J segment 6 bases; nucleotides outside the gene matches: 10. The CDR3 region has the DNA TGTGCCAGCAGCGCTGCACTAGCGGGGGGCGGTACCGAGCAGTACTTC. Its protein is CASSAALAGGGTEQYF.

The V call is TRBV6-1, the J call TRBJ1-2; maybe TRBD1 (6 bases). In germline, CDR1 is MNHNS, CDR2 SASEGT. V lost 3 bases, J lost 8 bases, and 13 bases lay in between. The CDR3 is 13 amino acids. CDR3 coding DNA: TGTGCCAGCAGTGATATCAGGGGCCGAGGCTACACCTTC. It encodes CASSDIRGRGYTF.

The chain employs TRBV7-5 and TRBJ2-1; the table assigns TRBD2, which was not confirmed against the DNA. TRBV7-5 is tagged as a pseudogene. CDR3 length: 17 residues. The CDR3 nucleotides are TGTGCCAGAAGCAATAGTGCTAGCGGGGGACACTACAATGAGCAGTTCTTC. It encodes CARSNSASGGHYNEQFF.

This rearrangement joins TRBV19 to TRBJ1-6, with D possibly being TRBD1 (6 bases). The CDR3 covers 15 residues. Germline V gene lookup returns CDR1 LNHDA and CDR2 SQIVND (reference sequence). V was trimmed by 5 bases and J by 7 bases, leaving 15 bases between them. The CDR3: CASSPPGTGNSPLHF. CDR3 sequence (DNA): TGTGCCAGTAGTCCCCCTGGAACAGGGAATTCACCCCTCCACTTT.

The genes are TRBV7-9 and TRBJ1-6, with TRBD1 matching over 8 bases. The CDR3 is 14 residues long. Germline assignment: CDR1 SEHNR and CDR2 FQNEAQ (reference sequence). Unmatched junction bases numbered 3, after V lost 5 bases and J lost 6 bases. CDR3 in amino acids: CASSVTGGNSPLHF. DNA of the CDR3: TGTGCCAGCAGCGTTACAGGGGGTAATTCACCCCTCCACTTT.

This chain joins TRBV28 and TRBJ1-2, with D maybe TRBD1 (5 bases). Germline CDR1 is MDHEN and CDR2 is SYDVKM. The CDR3 spans 14 residues. With 3 bases removed from V and 1 base from J, the gap between germline ends came to 9 bases. CDR3 amino acids: CASSFQGVNYGYTF. The DNA for the CDR3 is TGTGCCAGCAGTTTTCAAGGGGTTAACTATGGCTACACCTTC.

V gene TRBV29-1 combines with J gene TRBJ2-7; 9 bases are a match to TRBD2. In germline, CDR1 is SQVTM, CDR2 ANQGSEA. Losses at the gene ends were 7 bases for V and 0 bases for J; bases not matched to a gene: 4. CDR3 length: 13 residues. CDR3 sequence reads: CSARGGGSYEQYF. The CDR3 DNA reads TGCAGCGCCCGCGGGGGGGGCTCCTACGAGCAGTACTTC.

The chain uses TRBV5-1 and TRBJ2-3; D call uncertain. Germline CDR1 SGHRS, CDR2 YFSETQ. V was shortened by 0 bases and J by 8 bases, with 13 bases between the two germline ends. The length of the CDR3 is 14 residues. CDR3 coding DNA: TGCGCCAGCAGCTTGGAAGGGCAGCAGGTTACGCAGTATTTT. Its protein is CASSLEGQQVTQYF.

The chain links TRBV5-1 to TRBJ2-1; possible D gene TRBD2, 5 bases. CDR1 and CDR2 (germline): SGHRS, YFSETQ. This CDR3 comprises 17 residues. The V and J ends lost 1 base and 5 bases respectively, with 19 bases between them. In DNA form, the CDR3 reads TGCGCCAGCAGCTTGAGGGAGTATTTGGCAGCTGACAATGAGCAGTTCTTC. The encoded protein is CASSLREYLAADNEQFF.

This rearrangement joins TRBV4-2 to TRBJ2-3; D perhaps matches TRBD1 (5 bases). The V end lost 1 base, the J end lost 4 bases, and 12 bases lay between the germline ends. The CDR3 is 15 residues long. CDR1 and CDR2 from the germline V gene are LGHNA and YNFKEQ. The CDR3 reads CASSQVDSGADTQYF. The CDR3 DNA reads as TGTGCCAGCAGCCAAGTTGACAGTGGGGCAGATACGCAGTATTTT.

V is TRBV9 and J is TRBJ1-1; 11 positions match TRBD1. Germline CDR1 and CDR2: SGDLS and YYNGEE. The CDR3 length is 17 residues. V lost 4 bases to trimming and J lost 3 bases; unmatched junction nucleotides: 11. The CDR3 loop reads CASSSHGQGAMDTEAFF. In nucleotides, the CDR3 is TGTGCCAGCAGCAGCCACGGACAGGGGGCGATGGACACTGAAGCTTTCTTT.

V and J are TRBV4-2 and TRBJ1-3; D unclear. This CDR3 spans 16 amino acids. With 0 bases removed from V and 0 bases from J, the gap between germline ends came to 9 bases. CDR1 is LGHNA, CDR2 YNFKEQ, per germline. CDR3 DNA sequence: TGTGCCAGCAGCCAAGATGGAACTCTCTCTGGAAACACCATATATTTT. It yields the protein CASSQDGTLSGNTIYF.

This clone appeared a single time. CDR3 sequence (DNA): TGTGCCAGCCAGGATGGGAGCAAAAACATTCAGTACTTC. It is translated as CASQDGSKNIQYF. This sequence joins TRBV19 and TRBJ2-4; possible D gene TRBD2, 5 bases. Between the trimmed V and J ends, which lost 9 bases and 3 bases, there was a span of 12 bases. From germline, CDR1 is LNHDA and CDR2 SQIVND (reference sequence). The CDR3 extends over 13 amino acids.

The gene calls are TRBV27 and TRBJ2-6; 10 bases fit TRBD1. This CDR3 is built from 17 residues. Germline lookup yields CDR1 MNHEY and CDR2 SMNVEV (reference sequence). Losses at the gene ends were 5 bases for V and 4 bases for J; bases not matched to a gene: 8. For the CDR3, the DNA is TGTGCCAGCAGTCGGCGGACAGGGGGGGCCGGGGCCAACGTCCTGACTTTC. Encoded protein: CASSRRTGGAGANVLTF.

V and J are TRBV6-5 and TRBJ1-6; no reliable D call. The germline gives CDR1 MNHEY, CDR2 SVGAGI. V dropped 6 bases and J dropped 15 bases, with 15 bases sitting between them. CDR3 length: 12 amino acids. CDR3 sequence (DNA): TGTGCCAGCAGCGACCGTTGGTTCAGCCTCCACTTT. Translated: CASSDRWFSLHF.

Only a few counts were recorded for this clone. The V and J genes are TRBV30 and TRBJ2-6, with TRBD1 identical over 8 bases. There are 19 residues in the CDR3. With V trimmed by 3 bases and J by 0 bases, 13 bases remained unmatched. Germline-derived CDR1 and CDR2 are GTSNPN and SVGIG (reference sequence). The CDR3 sequence: CAWRESRTGLRSGANVLTF. CDR3 DNA sequence: TGTGCCTGGAGGGAGAGTCGGACAGGGCTTCGCTCTGGGGCCAACGTCCTGACTTTC. Variable domain in full (rest from reference TRBV30 and TRBJ2-6): SQTIHQWPATLVQPVGSPLSLECTVEGTSNPNLYWYRQAAGRGLQLLFYSVGIGQISSEVPQNLSASRPQDRQFILSSKKLLLSDSGFYLCAWRESRTGLRSGANVLTFGAGSRLTVL.

The chain joins TRBV6-2 or TRBV6-3 to TRBJ1-1; possible D gene TRBD1, 6 bases. Germline lookup yields CDR1 MNHEY and CDR2 SVGEGT. CDR3 length: 13 amino acids. Trimming shortened V by 2 bases and J by 3 bases, and 7 bases separated the two germline ends. As DNA, the CDR3 is TGTGCCAGCAGTTACAAGGGGGACACTGAAGCTTTCTTT. Its protein is CASSYKGDTEAFF.

The rearrangement uses TRBV3-1 (or the pseudogene TRBV3-2) and TRBJ1-2, with 7 bases aligning to TRBD1. The length of the CDR3 is 16 residues. V lost 0 bases and J lost 4; bases outside the gene matches: 8. Germline V CDR1 and CDR2: LGHDT, YNNKEL (reference sequence). The DNA of the CDR3 is TGTGCCAGCAGCCAAGAATCCCCGACAGGGACCTATGGCTACACCTTC. Translated, it gives CASSQESPTGTYGYTF.

Only a few counts were recorded for this clone. This chain links TRBV4-1 with TRBJ1-5; D is undetermined. Trimming left V 0 bases short and J 3 bases short, with 9 bases between. Germline loops: CDR1 MGHRA, CDR2 YSYEKL. The length of the CDR3 is 15 residues. The CDR3 is CASSQDPRSNQPQHF. CDR3 nucleotides: TGCGCCAGCAGCCAAGATCCCCGATCCAATCAGCCCCAGCATTTT.

The CDR3 region has the DNA TGTGCCAGCAGCGCGGGACTACACCAAGGGAACACCGGGGAGCTGTTTTTT. It translates to CASSAGLHQGNTGELFF. The V and J genes are TRBV9 and TRBJ2-2, with 7 nucleotides matching TRBD2. Germline V gene lookup returns CDR1 SGDLS and CDR2 YYNGEE. The CDR3 has 17 amino acids. V lost 3 bases and J lost 1; bases outside the gene matches: 9.